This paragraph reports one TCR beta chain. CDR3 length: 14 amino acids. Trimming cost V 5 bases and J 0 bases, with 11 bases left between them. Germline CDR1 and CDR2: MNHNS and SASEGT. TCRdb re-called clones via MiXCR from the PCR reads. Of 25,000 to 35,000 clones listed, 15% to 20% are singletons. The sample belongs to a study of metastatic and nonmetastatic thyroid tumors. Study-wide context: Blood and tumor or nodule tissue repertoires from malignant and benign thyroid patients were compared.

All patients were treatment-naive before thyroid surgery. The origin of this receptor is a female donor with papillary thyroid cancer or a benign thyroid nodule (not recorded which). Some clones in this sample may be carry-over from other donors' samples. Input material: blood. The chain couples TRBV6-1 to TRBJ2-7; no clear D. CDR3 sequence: CASSKALSSYEQYF. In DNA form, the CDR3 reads TGTGCCAGCAGTAAGGCGCTATCCTCCTACGAGCAGTACTTC.